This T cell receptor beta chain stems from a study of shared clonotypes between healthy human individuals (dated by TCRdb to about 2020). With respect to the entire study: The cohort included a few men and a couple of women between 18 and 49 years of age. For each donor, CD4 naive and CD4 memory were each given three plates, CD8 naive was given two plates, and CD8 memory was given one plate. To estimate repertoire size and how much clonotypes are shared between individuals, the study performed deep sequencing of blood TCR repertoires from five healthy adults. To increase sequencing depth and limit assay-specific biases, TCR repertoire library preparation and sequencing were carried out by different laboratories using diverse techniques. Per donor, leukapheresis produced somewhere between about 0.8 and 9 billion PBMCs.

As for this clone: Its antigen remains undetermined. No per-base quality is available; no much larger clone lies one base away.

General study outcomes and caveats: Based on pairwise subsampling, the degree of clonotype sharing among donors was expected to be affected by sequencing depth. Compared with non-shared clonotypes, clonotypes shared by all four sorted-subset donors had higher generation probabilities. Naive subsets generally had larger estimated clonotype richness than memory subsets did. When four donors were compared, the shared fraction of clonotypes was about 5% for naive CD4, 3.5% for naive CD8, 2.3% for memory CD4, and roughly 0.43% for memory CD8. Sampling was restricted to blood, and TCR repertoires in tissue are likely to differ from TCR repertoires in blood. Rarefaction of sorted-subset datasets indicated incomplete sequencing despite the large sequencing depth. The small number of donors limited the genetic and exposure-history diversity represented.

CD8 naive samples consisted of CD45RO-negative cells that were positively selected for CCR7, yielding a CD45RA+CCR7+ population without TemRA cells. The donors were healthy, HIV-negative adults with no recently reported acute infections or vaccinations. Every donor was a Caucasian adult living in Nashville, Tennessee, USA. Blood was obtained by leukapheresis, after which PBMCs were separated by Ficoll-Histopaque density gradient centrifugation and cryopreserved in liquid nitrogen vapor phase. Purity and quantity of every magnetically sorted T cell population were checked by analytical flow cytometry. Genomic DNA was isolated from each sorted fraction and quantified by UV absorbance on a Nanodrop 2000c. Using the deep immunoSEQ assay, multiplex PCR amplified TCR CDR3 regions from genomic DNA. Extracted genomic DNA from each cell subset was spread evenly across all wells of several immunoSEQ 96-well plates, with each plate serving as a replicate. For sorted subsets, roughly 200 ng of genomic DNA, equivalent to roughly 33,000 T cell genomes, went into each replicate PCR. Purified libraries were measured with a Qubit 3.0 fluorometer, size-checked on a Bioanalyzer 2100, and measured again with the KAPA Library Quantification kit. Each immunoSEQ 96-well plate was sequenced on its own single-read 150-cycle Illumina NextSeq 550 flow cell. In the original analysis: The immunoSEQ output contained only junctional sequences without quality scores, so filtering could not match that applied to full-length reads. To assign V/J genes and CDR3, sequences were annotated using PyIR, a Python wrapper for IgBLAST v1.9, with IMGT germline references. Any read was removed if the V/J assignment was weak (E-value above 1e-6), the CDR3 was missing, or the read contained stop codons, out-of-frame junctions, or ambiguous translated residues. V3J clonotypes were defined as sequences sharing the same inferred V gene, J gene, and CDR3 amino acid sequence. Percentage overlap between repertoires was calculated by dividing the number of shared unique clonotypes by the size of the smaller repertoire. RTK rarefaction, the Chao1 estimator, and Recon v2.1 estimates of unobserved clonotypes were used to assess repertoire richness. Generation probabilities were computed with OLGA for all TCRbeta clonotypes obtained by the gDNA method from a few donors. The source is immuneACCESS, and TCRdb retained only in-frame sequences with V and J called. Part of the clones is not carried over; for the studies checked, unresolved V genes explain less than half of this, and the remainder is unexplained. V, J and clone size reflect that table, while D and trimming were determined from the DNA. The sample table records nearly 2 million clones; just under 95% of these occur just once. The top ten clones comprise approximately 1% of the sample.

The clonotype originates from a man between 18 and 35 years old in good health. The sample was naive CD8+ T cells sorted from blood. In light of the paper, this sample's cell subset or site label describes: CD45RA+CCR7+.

The DNA reads TGCGCCAGCAGCCAAGCCCCGGGCACTTACAATGAGCAGTTCTTC. This gives the protein CASSQAPGTYNEQFF. The sequence links TRBV4-1 to TRBJ2-1; too little of a D gene remains to name it. CDR1 and CDR2, looked up from the germline V gene, are MGHRA and YSYEKL. From the cysteine up to the phenylalanine, the CDR3 has a length of 15 residues. Of all the DNA, just the CDR3 is kept, 45 bases in frame from base 1. The germline ends are 11 bases apart after V is trimmed by 1 base and J by 4 bases.